The rows below give T cell receptor beta chains drawn from one sample of a study of T-cell reconstitution after alpha-beta-depleted transplantation in children. TCRdb re-called the PCR reads with MiXCR, one entry per CDR3 protein. The profile covers about 580,000 distinct CDR3 sequences, with over 25% appearing a single time and around a third taken by the ten largest. The sample here was PBMCs, taken before TCRalphabeta/CD19-depleted stem cell transplant. The receptors come from a boy in the first two years of life with Wiskott-Aldrich syndrome, due to receive a stem cell transplant. The CDR3 runs from the conserved cysteine through the conserved F or W. The order of the fields is clone size, V gene, D gene, J gene, CDR3 DNA, CDR3 protein. D genes are given only for firm matches. The size field is filled for only some rows; it gives once, few, many or a size class.

few	TRBV12-3/TRBV12-4	TRBD1	TRBJ2-5	TGTGCCAGCAGTTTTGGGACAGGGGGCCAAGAGACCCAGTACTTC	CASSFGTGGQETQYF
few	TRBV6-2/TRBV6-3	TRBD2	TRBJ2-1	TGTGCCAGCAGTTCGATACTCGGGACTAGCGGGAGTGTGGATGAGCAGTTCTTC	CASSSILGTSGSVDEQFF
few	TRBV5-6	NA	TRBJ1-5	TGTGCCAGCAGCTTGCGACAGCCGTTCTATTATAGCAATCAGCCCCAGCATTTT	CASSLRQPFYYSNQPQHF
NA	TRBV5-5	TRBD2	TRBJ2-3	TGTGCCAGCAGCTTGGAGGCTAGCGGGAGTCCAGATACGCAGTATTTT	CASSLEASGSPDTQYF
NA	TRBV5-1	NA	TRBJ2-1	TGCGCCAGCAGGAGGGAGCGGGCCCACAATGAGCAGTTCTTC	CASRRERAHNEQFF
few	TRBV24-1	NA	TRBJ2-1	TGTGCCACCAGTGACGCTAAATTCATACGGAGTGAGCAGTTCTTC	CATSDAKFIRSEQFF
few	TRBV7-2	NA	TRBJ2-2	TGTGCCAGCAGCAGACCTTATCGGGGCACCGGGGAGCTGTTTTTT	CASSRPYRGTGELFF
NA	TRBV6-1	NA	TRBJ2-5	TGTGCCAGCAGAGAACGCTTACAGGGTTTACGCGAGACCCAGTACTTC	CASRERLQGLRETQYF
few	TRBV20-1	NA	TRBJ2-2	TGCAGTGCTAGCCGAGGAGGGAGGGAGCTGTTTTTT	CSASRGGRELFF
few	TRBV10-3	NA	TRBJ2-1	TGTGCCATCAGCCTCGGGTCGAGCTCCTACAATGAGCAGTTCTTC	CAISLGSSSYNEQFF
NA	TRBV5-1	NA	TRBJ2-5	TGCGCCAGCAGCCAGAGACAGCAAGAGACCCAGTACTTC	CASSQRQQETQYF
NA	TRBV30	NA	TRBJ2-1	TGTGCCTGGAGTGTACTCGATGAGCAGTTCTTC	CAWSVLDEQFF
few	TRBV2	TRBD1	TRBJ2-5	TGTGCCAAAACGTACCGGGACAGGGGTCAAGAGACCCAGTACTTC	CAKTYRDRGQETQYF
few	TRBV27	NA	TRBJ1-4	TGTGCCAGCGGCCGGATACCAACTAATGAAAAACTGTTTTTT	CASGRIPTNEKLFF
NA	TRBV5-1	TRBD2	TRBJ2-7	TGCGCCAGCAGCCTTAGCGGGAGTACCTTAGGGGAGCAGTACTTC	CASSLSGSTLGEQYF
few	TRBV20-1	NA	TRBJ2-1	TGCAGTGCCGTTGGACTCTACAATGAGCAGTTCTTC	CSAVGLYNEQFF
few	TRBV6-1	NA	TRBJ2-3	TGTGCCAGCAGTGAGTTGAGCGGCAGTAGCACAGATACGCAGTATTTT	CASSELSGSSTDTQYF
NA	TRBV18	NA	TRBJ2-3	TGTGCCAGCTCACCAGGACGACTTTCATTGGCGGATACGCAGTATTTT	CASSPGRLSLADTQYF
NA	TRBV28	NA	TRBJ1-1	TGTGCCAGCAGTTTCTGGAGGGTACCAACAGGGACGAACACTGAAGCTTTCTTT	CASSFWRVPTGTNTEAFF
NA	TRBV12-3/TRBV12-4	NA	TRBJ1-6	TGTGCCAGCAGCATAGGGGAGACTACTAGGAGTTCACCCCTCCACTTT	CASSIGETTRSSPLHF
few	TRBV7-9	TRBD2	TRBJ2-5	TGTGCCAGCAGCTCTAGCGGGACCACCGAGACCCAGTACTTC	CASSSSGTTETQYF
few	TRBV20-1	NA	TRBJ2-7	TGCAGTGCTAGAGATCAAAGACGGGAATCAGGCCACGAGCAGTACTTC	CSARDQRRESGHEQYF
few	TRBV14	NA	TRBJ2-1	TGTGCCAGCAGCCGGGGAGTTCCTTCCTACAATGAGCAGTTCTTC	CASSRGVPSYNEQFF
many	TRBV10-2	TRBD1	TRBJ2-3	TGCGCCAGCAGTTGGGACAGGGGGCGCACAGATACGCAGTATTTT	CASSWDRGRTDTQYF
NA	TRBV7-8	NA	TRBJ2-1	TGTGCCAGCAGCCCTAACAGGGGAGGCAGGGGTACAAATGAGCAGTTCTTC	CASSPNRGGRGTNEQFF
NA	TRBV11-2	TRBD2	TRBJ2-5	TGTGCCAGCAGCAATAGCGGGGGCACTCAAGAGACCCAGTACTTC	CASSNSGGTQETQYF
few	TRBV6-2/TRBV6-3	TRBD2	TRBJ2-2	TGTGCCAGCAGTTACCCGAGACTAGCGGGAGACACCGGGGAGCTGTTTTTT	CASSYPRLAGDTGELFF
NA	TRBV20-1	TRBD2	TRBJ2-7	TGCAGTGCTAGAGACCCCCTAGCGGGAGCCTCCTACGAGCAGTACTTC	CSARDPLAGASYEQYF
few	TRBV27	TRBD2	TRBJ2-5	TGTGCCAGCAGTTCAAATCCGGGACTAGCGGTCCAAGAGACCCAGTACTTC	CASSSNPGLAVQETQYF
NA	TRBV5-5	NA	TRBJ2-2	TGTGCCAGCAGCTTGCTGAGTCTCACCGGGGAGCTGTTTTTT	CASSLLSLTGELFF
NA	TRBV6-5	TRBD1	TRBJ1-5	TGTGCCAGCAGTTACCGGGACAGGGACAATCAGCCCCAGCATTTT	CASSYRDRDNQPQHF
few	TRBV7-2	TRBD2	TRBJ2-1	TGTGCCAGCAGCTCCCGGGAGGGCCCAGGGAATGAGCAGTTCTTC	CASSSREGPGNEQFF
few	TRBV15	NA	TRBJ2-5	TGTGCCACCAGCAGAGTTCCAGGGGGGATGGAAGAGACCCAGTACTTC	CATSRVPGGMEETQYF
NA	TRBV7-3	NA	TRBJ2-2	TGTGCCAGCAGCTTAGCCCACACCGGGGAGCTGTTTTTT	CASSLAHTGELFF
few	TRBV20-1	NA	TRBJ2-6	TGCAGTGCTCAACATAGCCGGAGCTCTGGGGCCAACGTCCTGACTTTC	CSAQHSRSSGANVLTF
NA	TRBV5-1	NA	TRBJ1-6	TGCGCCAGCAGACGGGTCCCGGCCGGGAATTCACCCCTCCACTTT	CASRRVPAGNSPLHF
NA	TRBV5-1	NA	TRBJ1-2	TGCGCCAGCAGCTACCTGGACAGCTATGGCTACACCTTC	CASSYLDSYGYTF
few	TRBV20-1	TRBD1	TRBJ1-5	TGCAGTGCTAGTCTGAGTCCCTGGACAGGGGGGAATCAGCCCCAGCATTTT	CSASLSPWTGGNQPQHF
NA	TRBV21-1	NA	TRBJ2-1	TGTGCCAGCAGCAAACCAGGGCACATTTACAATGAGCAGTTCTTC	CASSKPGHIYNEQFF
few	TRBV12-3/TRBV12-4	NA	TRBJ2-1	TGTGCCAGCAGTCTGACTGGGGTGGGGCCTGGGGATGAGCAGTTCTTC	CASSLTGVGPGDEQFF
NA	TRBV18	NA	TRBJ2-1	TGTGCCAGCTCCAGCCTCCTGGGAGGCTACTACAATGAGCAGTTCTTC	CASSSLLGGYYNEQFF
few	TRBV27	NA	TRBJ2-3	TGTGCCAGCAGTTTAAGGGTTGGGGCAGATACGCAGTATTTT	CASSLRVGADTQYF
NA	TRBV10-3	TRBD2	TRBJ2-3	TGTGCCATCAGGAGGAAGCGGGGAAGCACAGATACGCAGTATTTT	CAIRRKRGSTDTQYF
few	TRBV10-1	NA	TRBJ2-1	TGCGCCAGCAGTGACAGGGCGGTATACAATGAGCAGTTCTTC	CASSDRAVYNEQFF
few	TRBV5-1	NA	TRBJ2-2	TGCGCCAGCAGCGAGAGCGGGCGAGAGACCGGGGAGCTGTTTTTT	CASSESGRETGELFF
NA	TRBV5-1	TRBD2	TRBJ2-1	TGCGCCAGCAGCTTGGTGCAACTAGCGGGAGGGATTTCCTACAATGAGCAGTTCTTC	CASSLVQLAGGISYNEQFF